This T cell receptor beta chain was sequenced in a study of Ad26.COV2.S vaccination and SARS-CoV-2 variants. Study context: By the intramuscular route, Ad26.COV2.S was given once, or twice 56 days apart.

Specified treatment: around 19 received Ad26.COV2.S at low or high dose, single or two shots; about 5 received placebo; per-sample allocation not given. After the first vaccine or placebo injection, samples were drawn on day 63. Germline V gene lookup returns CDR1 GTSNPN and CDR2 SVGIG (reference sequence). This CDR3 comprises 15 residues. Deletions cut 0 bases from V and 2 bases from J, with 8 bases between. The table came from immunoSEQ multiplex PCR; TCRdb's copy has only in-frame clones and leaves some out. The sample yields about 450,000 clones, roughly 89% seen once. The chain employs TRBV30 and TRBJ2-6, with a weak D call TRBD2 (6 bases). This TCR was sampled from a person aged 18-60 years who received the Ad26.COV2.S COVID-19 vaccine or a placebo. The sequencing here drew on peripheral blood, taken in a trial of Ad26.COV2.S vaccine versus placebo. The CDR3 reads CAWSVRGAGANVLTF. CDR3 sequence (DNA): TGTGCCTGGAGTGTGCGGGGCGCTGGGGCCAACGTCCTGACTTTC.